One and the same sample provided the 19 T cell receptor beta chains below, sequenced in a study of CD4 and CD8 cells across lung adenocarcinoma regions. TCRdb independently ran MiXCR on the PCR reads; one entry per CDR3 protein. The sample lists 4,500 to 6,500 distinct CDR3 sequences, around 62% occurring once. The source material was CD4+ T cells from the center of a lung tumor. The receptors here all came from a female donor with lung adenocarcinoma. The CD4 and CD8 labels of this study may be unreliable.

CDR3: CASSGTGMNTEAFF. The CDR3 nucleotides are TGTGCCAGCAGTGGGACAGGTATGAACACTGAAGCTTTCTTT. This rearrangement joins TRBV6-1 to TRBJ1-1; 7 nucleotides match TRBD1. V dropped 4 bases and J dropped 0; count of bases not matched to a gene: 2. The CDR3 has 14 amino acids. In germline, CDR1 is MNHNS, CDR2 SASEGT.

This clonotype has only a few counts. V is TRBV7-2 and J is TRBJ2-3; D may be TRBD1 or TRBD2 (5 bases each). Per the germline V gene, CDR1 is SGHTA and CDR2 is FQGNSA. This CDR3 is 14 amino acids long. V lost 6 bases, J lost 4 bases, and 14 bases lay in between. The CDR3 sequence: CASSDREGSDTQYF. The CDR3 nucleotides read TGTGCCAGCAGTGATCGCGAGGGGTCAGATACGCAGTATTTT.

J is TRBJ2-5 and V is TRBV6-1; no reliable D call. The DNA matches TRBJ2-7 better at its end, which makes the J call doubtful. The CDR3 is 12 residues long. Germline CDR1 MNHNS, CDR2 SASEGT. Written as DNA, the CDR3 is TGTGCCAGCAGTGGACTGCTCTACGAGCAGTACTTC. Protein sequence: CASSGLLYEQYF.

This chain connects TRBV10-1 to TRBJ2-1, with a tentative D call TRBD2 (5 bases). Germline loops: CDR1 WNHNN, CDR2 SYGVQD (reference sequence). V shed 4 bases and J shed 4 bases, with 11 bases lying between them. CDR3 length: 14 residues. CDR3 DNA: TGCGCCAGCAGTGGAGGGAGTCCATACAATGAGCAGTTCTTC. Translated, it gives CASSGGSPYNEQFF.

The chain employs TRBV6-5 and TRBJ2-5; TRBD2 aligns across 8 bases. This CDR3 spans 13 amino acids. V gave up 2 bases and J gave up 11 bases; unmatched junction bases: 7. Germline assignment: CDR1 MNHEY and CDR2 SVGAGI. CDR3 loop: CASSYVREGEQYF. The CDR3 DNA reads TGTGCCAGCAGTTACGTTCGGGAGGGTGAGCAGTACTTC.

V is TRBV7-2 and J is TRBJ2-1; 8 bases align to TRBD2. This CDR3 is 14 amino acids long. Germline CDR1 SGHTA, CDR2 FQGNSA. With 5 bases clipped from V and 10 bases from J, the junction kept 10 bases outside the gene matches. The CDR3 protein is CASSDTSGGWEQFF. The CDR3 DNA sequence: TGTGCCAGCAGCGATACATCGGGAGGGTGGGAGCAGTTCTTC.

About this clonotype: Because the CDR3's place on the DNA is in doubt, the DNA is left out and the CDR3 is given as listed by TCRdb. The chain is built from TRBV25-1 and TRBJ2-4; TRBD1 is taken as the D call from the table, unchecked against the DNA. From germline, CDR1 is MGHDK and CDR2 SYGVNS. The CDR3 is 16 residues long, counting both termini. The CDR3 sequence: CASSPWGQGAKDTQYF.

The chain recombines TRBV6-1 with TRBJ2-5, with a tentative D call TRBD1 (6 bases). The closer fit of TRBJ2-7 to the DNA end suggests the J call may be wrong. The V gene's germline CDR1 is MNHNS and CDR2 SASEGT. The CDR3 contains 14 residues. The CDR3 reads CASRLQGRSYEQYF. CDR3 nucleotide sequence: TGTGCCAGCAGACTACAGGGCCGATCCTACGAGCAGTACTTC.

With regard to this clonotype: Sequence at one end of the junction differs from germline and may be a read error. The rearrangement joins TRBV5-4 to TRBJ2-2; 8 nucleotides agree with TRBD2. Looked up from germline, CDR1 is SGHNT and CDR2 is YYREEE (reference sequence). The CDR3 totals 15 residues. CDR3 sequence: CASSLGLASTGTLYF. In DNA form, the CDR3 reads TGTGCCAGCAGTCTAGGACTAGCATCCACCGGGACGCTGTATTTT. The whole variable domain, remainder taken from reference TRBV5-4 and TRBJ2-2, is ETGVTQSPTHLIKTRGQQVTLRCSSQSGHNTVSWYQQALGQGPQFIFQYYREEENGRGNFPPRFSGLQFPNYSSELNVNALELDDSALYLCASSLGLASTGTLYFGEGSRLTVL.

The rearrangement joins TRBV6-1 to TRBJ2-1; a weak D match, TRBD1 (6 bases). The length of the CDR3 is 15 residues. V lost 1 base and J lost 8, with 15 bases in between. Germline-derived CDR1 and CDR2 are MNHNS and SASEGT. The CDR3 DNA reads TGTGCCAGCAGTGAAGGCAGGGGTAATAGTGATGAGCAGTTCTTC. This encodes CASSEGRGNSDEQFF.

The chain combines TRBV6-1 with TRBJ2-5, with D uncertain. The J call is in doubt because the DNA end fits TRBJ2-7 better. The CDR3 contains 13 residues. Germline CDR1 reads MNHNS; CDR2 reads SASEGT. The CDR3 DNA reads as TGTGCCAGCAGTAGAGAACGGACCTACGAGCAGTACTTC. It yields the protein CASSRERTYEQYF.

The chain employs TRBV10-3 and TRBJ2-2; D tentatively fits TRBD1 or TRBD2 (5 bases each). The length of the CDR3 is 14 residues. The germline gives CDR1 ENHRY, CDR2 SYGVKD. The ends were cut back, 11 bases at V and 2 bases at J, with 15 bases in the middle. The CDR3 reads CAGNSGTNTGELFF. CDR3 sequence (DNA): TGTGCCGGTAACTCCGGGACCAACACCGGGGAGCTGTTTTTT.

The chain carries TRBV6-1 and TRBJ2-1, with unresolved D. V was clipped by 4 bases and J by 6 bases, with 16 bases between them. CDR3 length equals 15 residues. CDR1 MNHNS and CDR2 SASEGT come from the germline V gene. The CDR3 DNA reads TGTGCCAGCAGTGTGAATAGAAGAGCGATCAATGAGCAGTTCTTC. It is translated as CASSVNRRAINEQFF.

The chain recombines TRBV6-5 with TRBJ2-5, with D possibly being TRBD1 (6 bases). The CDR3 length is 16 residues. Between the trimmed V and J ends, which lost 2 bases and 4 bases, there was a span of 17 bases. CDR1 and CDR2 from the germline V gene are MNHEY and SVGAGI. The CDR3 DNA is TGTGCCAGCAGTTACGGGGCGGGTGGGGGCTCAGAGACCCAGTACTTC. It translates to CASSYGAGGGSETQYF.

This clonotype has only a few counts. The rearrangement links TRBV7-2 to TRBJ2-1, with 7 bases matching TRBD1. With V trimmed by 2 bases and J by 10 bases, 8 bases remained unmatched. Looked up from germline, CDR1 is SGHTA and CDR2 is FQGNSA. The CDR3 has 14 residues. CDR3: CASSLRDRQGEQFF. The CDR3 nucleotides are TGTGCCAGCAGCTTACGGGATAGACAGGGCGAGCAGTTCTTC.

This rearrangement joins TRBV4-3 to TRBJ2-1; 11 bases are a match to TRBD2. This CDR3 is 17 amino acids long. Germline lookup yields CDR1 LGHNA and CDR2 YSLEER. Trimming at V came to 0 bases and at J to 7 bases, leaving 8 bases not matched to a gene. The CDR3 sequence: CASSQDHSGRALNEQFF. The CDR3 coding sequence is TGCGCCAGCAGCCAAGATCATAGCGGGAGGGCCCTGAATGAGCAGTTCTTC.

This clonotype was counted between two and nine times. The chain is built from TRBV6-5 and TRBJ2-7; maybe TRBD2 (6 bases). From germline, CDR1 is MNHEY and CDR2 SVGAGI. The CDR3 has 17 amino acids. The ends were cut back, 4 bases at V and 2 bases at J, with 21 bases in the middle. The CDR3 is CASSFTLTGTYAYEQYF. CDR3 nucleotides: TGTGCCAGCAGTTTTACCCTAACCGGGACTTACGCCTACGAGCAGTACTTC.

This clonotype was counted a single time. The rearrangement links TRBV7-9 to TRBJ1-4; D remains ambiguous. This CDR3 has 14 amino acids. CDR1 SEHNR and CDR2 FQNEAQ come from the germline V gene (reference sequence). V was trimmed by 1 base and J by 1 base, leaving 4 bases between them. Here the CDR3 DNA reads TGTGCCAGCAGCTTAGTGGGAACTAATGAAAAACTGTTTTTT. Its protein product is CASSLVGTNEKLFF.

V and J are TRBV12-3 or TRBV12-4 and TRBJ2-5; D uncertain. The tail of the sequence fits TRBJ2-7 better, so the J call may be wrong. The CDR3 covers 14 residues. In DNA form, the CDR3 reads TGTGCCAGCAGTTTAGATAGTCGGACGGGCGAGCAGTACTTC. It is translated as CASSLDSRTGEQYF.